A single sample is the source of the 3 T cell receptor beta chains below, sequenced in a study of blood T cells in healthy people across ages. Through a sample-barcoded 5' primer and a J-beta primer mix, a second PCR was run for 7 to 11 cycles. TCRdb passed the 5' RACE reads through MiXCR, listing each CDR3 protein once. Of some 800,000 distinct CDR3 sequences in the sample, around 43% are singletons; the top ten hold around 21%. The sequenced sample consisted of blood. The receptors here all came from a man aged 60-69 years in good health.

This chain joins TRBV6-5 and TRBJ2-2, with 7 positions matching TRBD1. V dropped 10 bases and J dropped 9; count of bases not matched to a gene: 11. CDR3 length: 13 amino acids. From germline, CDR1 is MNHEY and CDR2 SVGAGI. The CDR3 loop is CATEGAAARELFF. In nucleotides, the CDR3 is TGTGCCACCGAGGGGGCTGCCGCCCGGGAGCTGTTTTTT.

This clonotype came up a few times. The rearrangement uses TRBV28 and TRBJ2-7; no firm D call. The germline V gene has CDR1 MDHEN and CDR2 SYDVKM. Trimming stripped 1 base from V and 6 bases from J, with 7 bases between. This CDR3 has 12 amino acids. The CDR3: CASSLYLSEQYF. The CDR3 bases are TGTGCCAGCAGTTTATACCTGTCCGAGCAGTACTTC.

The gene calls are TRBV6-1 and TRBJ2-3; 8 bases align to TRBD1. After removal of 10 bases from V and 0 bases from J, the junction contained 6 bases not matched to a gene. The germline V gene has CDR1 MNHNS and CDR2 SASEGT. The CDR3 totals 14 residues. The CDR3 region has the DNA TGTGCCAACAGGACAGGGAGAAGCACAGATACGCAGTATTTT. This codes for CANRTGRSTDTQYF.